A selection of T cell receptor beta chains follows, all from one sample in a study of blood T cell repertoires in COVID-19. Only in-frame clones appear in the TCRdb table, and some are missing; sequencing was by immunoSEQ multiplex PCR. The table includes around 30,000 clones, around 89% detected once. The specimen was peripheral blood. The receptors stem from a man between 60 and 75 years old with acute or convalescent COVID-19. Each CDR3 is given with its conserved first and last residue. A D gene is named only where the DNA matches it firmly. Some rows mark clone size as missing; the rest say once, few, many or name a class of expanded clone.

clone_size,d_call,j_call,v_call,cdr3_nt,cdr3_aa
-,-,TRBJ1-1,TRBV11-3,TGTGCCAGCAGCTGGGAGGGTAACACTGAAGCTTTCTTT,CASSWEGNTEAFF
-,TRBD1,TRBJ1-6,TRBV18,TGTGCCAGCTCACCATCAGGGGGCGCCGATTCACCCCTCCACTTT,CASSPSGGADSPLHF
-,TRBD2,TRBJ2-1,TRBV7-3,TGTGCCAGCAGCCCCCCCGGGACTAGCGGTTACAATGAGCAGTTCTTC,CASSPPGTSGYNEQFF
-,-,TRBJ2-7,TRBV7-9,TGTGCCAGCAGCCCCACAGGGATCCCCTCCTACGAGCAGTACTTC,CASSPTGIPSYEQYF
-,-,TRBJ1-4,TRBV6-5,TGTGCCAGCAGTTACGCGGGATGGAGTGAAAAACTGTTTTTT,CASSYAGWSEKLFF
-,TRBD1,TRBJ2-7,TRBV4-2,TGTGCCAGCAGCTACGAACCGGGACAGGGGGCTTACGAGCAGTACTTC,CASSYEPGQGAYEQYF
-,-,TRBJ2-7,TRBV11-2,TGTGCCAGCAGCCCTCTTGACAACTCCTACGAGCAGTACTTC,CASSPLDNSYEQYF
-,-,TRBJ1-4,TRBV4-2,TGTGCCAGCAGCCAAGACAGGGTGGCTAATGAAAAACTGTTTTTT,CASSQDRVANEKLFF
few,-,TRBJ1-2,TRBV5-1,TGCGCCAGCAGCCCAGCGACGGGCTATGGCTACACCTTC,CASSPATGYGYTF
-,TRBD1,TRBJ1-6,TRBV6-5,TGTGCCAGCAGTTACCTCGACAGGGGGCCTTCACCCCTCCACTTT,CASSYLDRGPSPLHF
-,-,TRBJ1-1,TRBV27,TGTGCCAGCAGTTCCCCGGGACACAACACTGAAGCTTTCTTT,CASSSPGHNTEAFF
-,TRBD2,TRBJ2-1,TRBV5-1,TGCGCCAGCAGCCACTATCAGAGGACTAGCGGGACCTACAATGAGCAGTTCTTC,CASSHYQRTSGTYNEQFF
-,TRBD2,TRBJ2-6,TRBV11-2,TGTGCCAGCAGTCTTCCCCCGGGGGGGAGTGGGGCCAACGTCCTGACTTTC,CASSLPPGGSGANVLTF
medium-sized,TRBD1,TRBJ2-1,TRBV27,TGTGCCAGCAGTCCCCCCCGGGACAGCTCCTACAATGAGCAGTTCTTC,CASSPPRDSSYNEQFF
-,-,TRBJ2-7,TRBV3-1/TRBV3-2,TGTGCCAGCAGCCCCTCCGTGGCAGGCGAGCAGTACTTC,CASSPSVAGEQYF
few,-,TRBJ1-2,TRBV3-1/TRBV3-2,TGTGCCAGCAGCCAAGATCTGGGGAGTCTGCCAAACTATGGCTACACCTTC,CASSQDLGSLPNYGYTF
-,-,TRBJ2-1,TRBV18,TGTGCCAGCTCACCGGTTGGGGGGATCTCCTACAATGAGCAGTTCTTC,CASSPVGGISYNEQFF
-,TRBD1,TRBJ1-5,TRBV28,TGTGCCAGCAGTTTTTTCTCGGGACAGGGTTTGTCGAAAGATAGCAATCAGCCCCAGCATTTT,CASSFFSGQGLSKDSNQPQHF
once,TRBD1,TRBJ1-1,TRBV3-1/TRBV3-2,TGTGCCAGCAGCCAAGGAACAGGGGTGAACACTGAAGCTTTCTTT,CASSQGTGVNTEAFF
-,-,TRBJ2-7,TRBV5-1,TGCGCCAGCAGCTTGGGAGCCTACGAGCAGTACTTC,CASSLGAYEQYF
-,-,TRBJ1-1,TRBV5-8,TGTGCCAGCAGCTACCCCCAGGGGCCGGGGAACACTGAAGCTTTCTTT,CASSYPQGPGNTEAFF
-,-,TRBJ2-7,TRBV7-9,TGTGCCAGCAGCCTTTCCAACGGGAAAGGCGAGCAGTACTTC,CASSLSNGKGEQYF
once,-,TRBJ1-1,TRBV10-2,TGCGCCAGCAGTGAGGTCCCAGGGTGGACGAACACTGAAGCTTTCTTT,CASSEVPGWTNTEAFF
-,TRBD2,TRBJ2-1,TRBV19,TGTGCCAGTAGTATATTTCCGCGGGAGGGCCAGGATGAGCAGTTCTTC,CASSIFPREGQDEQFF
few,TRBD2,TRBJ2-7,TRBV2,TGTGCCAGCAGTTTAGGACTAGCGGCCTACGAGCAGTACTTC,CASSLGLAAYEQYF
-,-,TRBJ1-5,TRBV19,TGTGCCAGTAGTATCGGGTCGAAAGATCAGCCCCAGCATTTT,CASSIGSKDQPQHF
-,TRBD1,TRBJ2-7,TRBV5-1,TGCGCCAGCAGCCTCCAGGGGGAGCCCTACGAGCAGTACTTC,CASSLQGEPYEQYF
-,-,TRBJ2-2,TRBV3-1/TRBV3-2,TGTGCCAGCAGCCAACGGAGTACCGGGGAGCTGTTTTTT,CASSQRSTGELFF
-,TRBD1,TRBJ1-2,TRBV24-1,TGTGCCACCAGTGAGACAGGGGGCTATGGCTACACCTTC,CATSETGGYGYTF
-,-,TRBJ1-4,TRBV11-1,TGTGCCAGCAGCTCCGGACGGAGGGGAACTAATGAAAAACTGTTTTTT,CASSSGRRGTNEKLFF
few,TRBD1,TRBJ2-7,TRBV19,TGTGCCAGTACTCCGACAGGGGGCTTCTACGAGCAGTACTTC,CASTPTGGFYEQYF
-,-,TRBJ1-4,TRBV6-5,TGTGCCAGCAGTTACCTCAGGAATGAAAAACTGTTTTTT,CASSYLRNEKLFF
-,TRBD1,TRBJ1-2,TRBV11-2,TGTGCCAGCAGCCTTACCGGGACAGGGGAATCGTCTGAGGGCTACACCTTC,CASSLTGTGESSEGYTF
-,TRBD1,TRBJ2-3,TRBV5-1,TGCGCCAGCAGCCCGCCGCCGGGACAGGGCGTTACGCAGTATTTT,CASSPPPGQGVTQYF
-,TRBD1,TRBJ2-3,TRBV9,TGTGCCAGCAGAGGGACAGGGACTAGCACAGATACGCAGTATTTT,CASRGTGTSTDTQYF
few,TRBD1,TRBJ1-6,TRBV5-1,TGCGCCAGCAGCTTCCTTTATGGGACAGGGAATTCACCCCTCCACTTT,CASSFLYGTGNSPLHF
-,-,TRBJ1-2,TRBV6-2/TRBV6-3,TGTGCCAGCAGTTATTCCGGGTCCGATGGCTACACCTTC,CASSYSGSDGYTF
once,TRBD1,TRBJ1-2,TRBV5-1,TGCGCCAGCAGCTTGGGTGGATCCGGGACAGAATATGGCTACACCTTC,CASSLGGSGTEYGYTF
-,-,TRBJ1-3,TRBV4-2,TGTGCCAGCAGCCAAGATGGCCAGGGAAGTGGAAACACCATATATTTT,CASSQDGQGSGNTIYF
once,TRBD1,TRBJ1-4,TRBV10-2,TGCGCCAGCAGCAGTTTAGGGACAGCTAATGAAAAACTGTTTTTT,CASSSLGTANEKLFF
-,TRBD1,TRBJ1-2,TRBV10-3,TGTGCCATCAGTGAGTCGGGGGCAGGGGGGTCTCAAGGCTACACCTTC,CAISESGAGGSQGYTF
medium-sized,-,TRBJ1-1,TRBV4-1,TGCGCCAGCAGCCAAGGGGGACTCAACCTAACGAACACTGAAGCTTTCTTT,CASSQGGLNLTNTEAFF
-,TRBD2,TRBJ2-5,TRBV3-1/TRBV3-2,TGTGCCAGCAGCCGAAGGGGCGCAACGGGAGGGCAAGAGACCCAGTACTTC,CASSRRGATGGQETQYF
-,-,TRBJ2-2,TRBV7-8,TGTGCCAGCAGCTTAGTGGGGGAGCGGGCCGGGGAGCTGTTTTTT,CASSLVGERAGELFF
-,TRBD1,TRBJ1-1,TRBV2,TGTGCCAGCGGGGGGGACAGGGTAGTGATGAACACTGAAGCTTTCTTT,CASGGDRVVMNTEAFF
-,-,TRBJ1-1,TRBV7-2,TGTGCCAGCAGCTTACAAAGCGGTAGGACTGAAGCTTTCTTT,CASSLQSGRTEAFF
few,TRBD1,TRBJ2-1,TRBV7-9,TGTGCCAGCGACAGGGGAACTTACAATGAGCAGTTCTTC,CASDRGTYNEQFF